This is a list of T cell receptor beta chains from one sample in a study of CD4 T cells in relation to SARS-CoV-2 and coronaviruses. Their target antigens are unknown. Sequencing used immunoSEQ multiplex PCR; TCRdb keeps in-frame clones, though not all of them. The profile shows roughly 17,000 clones, around four fifths of them singletons. Sequenced: CD4+ T cells from PBMCs, cultured in vitro. These receptors originate from a human donor in good health. The CDR3 runs from the conserved cysteine through the conserved F or W. A D gene is named only where the DNA matches it firmly. Clone size is stated in some rows and not others, as once, few, many or a class when expanded.

cdr3_length	v_call	j_call	clone_size	d_call	cdr3_aa	cdr3_nt
13	TRBV2	TRBJ1-1	-	-	CASEFSSATEAFF	TGTGCCAGCGAATTTTCTTCGGCCACTGAAGCTTTCTTT
16	TRBV6-5	TRBJ1-4	-	-	CASSSPSGTQREKLFF	TGTGCCAGCAGTTCTCCCTCCGGGACACAGAGAGAAAAACTGTTTTTT
13	TRBV12-3/TRBV12-4	TRBJ2-7	-	-	CAIGTQSSYEQYF	TGTGCCATTGGAACCCAAAGCTCCTACGAGCAGTACTTC
15	TRBV30	TRBJ2-1	-	TRBD2	CAWSGLAGGPNEQFF	TGTGCCTGGAGTGGACTAGCGGGAGGGCCCAATGAGCAGTTCTTC
16	TRBV5-1	TRBJ2-3	-	-	CASNQEGAGVTDTQYF	TGCGCCAGCAATCAAGAGGGGGCGGGAGTGACAGATACGCAGTATTTT
14	TRBV7-3	TRBJ2-3	-	-	CASSLRSSPDTQYF	TGTGCCAGCAGCTTACGATCCTCTCCAGATACGCAGTATTTT
17	TRBV11-2	TRBJ2-5	-	TRBD1	CASSLLGRGRGPETQYF	TGTGCCAGCAGTCTACTAGGCCGGGGCAGGGGGCCTGAGACCCAGTACTTC
14	TRBV9	TRBJ1-1	-	-	CASSVDGGGGEAFF	TGTGCCAGCAGCGTAGACGGGGGAGGGGGTGAAGCTTTCTTT
16	TRBV14	TRBJ2-3	-	-	CASSQDGGLNTDTQYF	TGTGCCAGCAGCCAAGATGGGGGACTCAACACAGATACGCAGTATTTT
16	TRBV6-6	TRBJ1-6	-	-	CASSYLQGLGNSPLHF	TGTGCCAGCAGTTACTTGCAGGGTTTAGGGAATTCACCCCTCCACTTT
12	TRBV30	TRBJ1-4	-	-	CAWSRTAEKLFF	TGTGCCTGGAGTCGAACGGCCGAAAAACTGTTTTTT
12	TRBV11-1	TRBJ2-7	-	-	CASSPSRYEQYF	TGTGCCAGCAGCCCCTCGAGGTACGAGCAGTACTTC
15	TRBV7-6	TRBJ2-7	-	TRBD2	CASSPGAGGAYEQYF	TGTGCCAGCAGCCCGGGGGCGGGAGGAGCCTACGAGCAGTACTTC
16	TRBV2	TRBJ2-7	-	-	CASSEVRYGGTYEQYF	TGTGCCAGCAGTGAAGTGCGTTATGGGGGCACCTACGAGCAGTACTTC
16	TRBV5-6	TRBJ1-2	-	TRBD1	CASSLPTGGVGSDYTF	TGTGCCAGCAGCTTACCGACAGGGGGCGTTGGTTCAGACTACACCTTC
15	TRBV7-9	TRBJ2-1	-	TRBD2	CASSPLAGPVNEQFF	TGTGCCAGCAGCCCCCTAGCGGGCCCGGTCAATGAGCAGTTCTTC
13	TRBV7-9	TRBJ1-2	-	-	CASSLGRNYGYTF	TGTGCCAGCAGCTTAGGACGTAACTATGGCTACACCTTC
12	TRBV19	TRBJ2-7	-	-	CPANRGGSEQYF	TGTCCTGCCAACAGGGGAGGAAGCGAGCAGTACTTC
17	TRBV7-2	TRBJ2-3	once	TRBD2	CASSSTRGGRALDTQYF	TGTGCCAGCAGCTCTACCCGGGGCGGGAGGGCTTTAGATACGCAGTATTTT
15	TRBV27	TRBJ1-1	-	-	CASSSTGLLATEAFF	TGTGCCAGCAGTTCAACCGGGTTATTGGCCACTGAAGCTTTCTTT
15	TRBV20-1	TRBJ1-2	-	TRBD1	CSASTGDRLNYGYTF	TGCAGTGCTAGTACCGGGGACAGGTTGAACTATGGCTACACCTTC
12	TRBV11-2	TRBJ1-1	-	TRBD1	CASSADRVVAFF	TGTGCCAGCAGCGCTGACAGGGTCGTAGCTTTCTTT
12	TRBV7-9	TRBJ2-5	-	-	CASSLAGETQYF	TGTGCCAGCAGCTTGGCAGGGGAGACCCAGTACTTC
14	TRBV30	TRBJ1-3	-	TRBD1	CASPRGGSGNTIYF	TGTGCCAGCCCCAGGGGGGGCTCTGGAAACACCATATATTTT
14	TRBV5-1	TRBJ1-4	-	TRBD1	CASSIKTGTEKLFF	TGCGCCAGCAGCATTAAGACAGGGACTGAAAAACTGTTTTTT
14	TRBV19	TRBJ1-1	-	-	CASSSQGSWTEAFF	TGTGCCAGTAGTTCTCAAGGGTCCTGGACTGAAGCTTTCTTT
13	TRBV19	TRBJ1-2	-	-	CASSQGTGYGYTF	TGTGCCAGTAGCCAGGGGACGGGCTATGGCTACACCTTC
16	TRBV5-1	TRBJ2-1	-	TRBD2	CASSLVAGGGYNEQFF	TGCGCCAGCAGCTTGGTAGCGGGAGGGGGCTACAATGAGCAGTTCTTC
11	TRBV30	TRBJ2-5	-	-	CAWSIQETQYF	TGTGCCTGGAGTATCCAAGAGACCCAGTACTTC
15	TRBV5-1	TRBJ1-5	-	-	CASSRGTGRDQPQHF	TGCGCCAGCAGCAGAGGGACGGGACGGGATCAGCCCCAGCATTTT
15	TRBV24-1	TRBJ2-4	once	-	CATSDFRDLGNIQYF	TGTGCCACCAGTGATTTCCGGGACTTGGGGAACATTCAGTACTTC
14	TRBV11-2	TRBJ2-2	-	-	CASSAGLLTGELFF	TGTGCCAGCAGCGCTGGACTTCTCACCGGGGAGCTGTTTTTT
13	TRBV3-1/TRBV3-2	TRBJ1-1	-	-	CASSQVPNTEAFF	TGTGCCAGCAGCCAGGTGCCGAACACTGAAGCTTTCTTT
15	TRBV19	TRBJ2-5	-	-	CASSIDRGDGETQYF	TGTGCCAGTAGTATAGATCGAGGAGATGGAGAGACCCAGTACTTC
14	TRBV6-2/TRBV6-3	TRBJ1-1	few	TRBD1	CASSTGDGPTEAFF	TGTGCCAGCAGTACAGGGGACGGTCCCACTGAAGCTTTCTTT
14	TRBV2	TRBJ1-1	-	-	CASILQEPNTEAFF	TGTGCCAGCATACTACAAGAGCCGAACACTGAAGCTTTCTTT
14	TRBV6-5	TRBJ2-5	-	-	CASIRDTRGETQYF	TGTGCCAGCATTAGGGACACACGAGGGGAGACCCAGTACTTC
15	TRBV4-2	TRBJ1-2	once	-	CASSSGDLSGEGYTF	TGTGCCAGCAGCTCCGGGGACCTGAGTGGAGAGGGCTACACCTTC
13	TRBV28	TRBJ2-7	-	-	CASKTSRTYEQYF	TGTGCCAGCAAAACTAGCAGGACCTACGAGCAGTACTTC
14	TRBV10-1	TRBJ2-4	-	TRBD2	CASSGGTSGNIQYF	TGCGCCAGCAGTGGGGGGACTAGCGGAAACATTCAGTACTTC
12	TRBV19	TRBJ1-2	-	TRBD1	CASRDRDLGYTF	TGTGCCAGTCGGGACAGGGATCTTGGCTACACCTTC
15	TRBV3-1/TRBV3-2	TRBJ1-1	-	-	CASSQFGAPSNEAFF	TGTGCCAGCAGCCAATTTGGGGCCCCGTCGAATGAAGCTTTCTTT
15	TRBV18	TRBJ1-2	large	-	CASSPRISDKPGYTF	TGTGCCAGCTCACCACGTATCTCAGACAAACCCGGCTACACCTTC
15	TRBV18	TRBJ1-3	-	-	CASSLDPSSGNTIYF	TGTGCCAGCTCACTGGACCCAAGCTCTGGAAACACCATATATTTT
17	TRBV9	TRBJ1-3	-	-	CASSVGMGGPAGNTIYF	TGTGCCAGCAGCGTAGGAATGGGGGGACCCGCCGGAAACACCATATATTTT
16	TRBV7-8	TRBJ2-3	-	TRBD2	CASSLMLAGVQDTQYF	TGTGCCAGCAGCTTAATGCTAGCGGGAGTACAAGATACGCAGTATTTT
13	TRBV28	TRBJ2-1	-	-	CASSLGSYNEQFF	TGTGCCAGCAGTCTAGGTTCCTACAATGAGCAGTTCTTC
15	TRBV5-1	TRBJ2-7	-	TRBD1	CASSQDYRGFDEQYF	TGCGCCAGCAGCCAAGACTACAGGGGATTCGACGAGCAGTACTTC
16	TRBV2	TRBJ1-5	-	-	CASSDGVGQGGQPQHF	TGTGCCAGCAGTGATGGGGTTGGGCAGGGCGGTCAGCCCCAGCATTTT
16	TRBV28	TRBJ2-2	few	-	CASSLFGLTNTGELFF	TGTGCCAGCAGTTTATTCGGCTTAACGAACACCGGGGAGCTGTTTTTT
15	TRBV7-8	TRBJ1-1	-	-	CASSSITGHVTEAFF	TGTGCCAGCAGCTCTATCACAGGGCACGTCACTGAAGCTTTCTTT
19	TRBV13	TRBJ2-1	-	TRBD2	CASSLRRLAGSKGDNEQFF	TGTGCCAGCAGCCTCAGAAGACTAGCGGGCTCTAAGGGAGACAATGAGCAGTTCTTC
17	TRBV5-1	TRBJ2-1	-	TRBD2	CASSLGPAGLFYNEQFF	TGCGCCAGCAGCTTGGGACCAGCGGGACTATTCTACAATGAGCAGTTCTTC
16	TRBV5-4	TRBJ1-3	-	-	CASSGTPYPSGNTIYF	TGTGCCAGCAGCGGGACCCCTTATCCGTCTGGAAACACCATATATTTT
17	TRBV18	TRBJ1-2	-	TRBD1	CASSPGRPGQGNYGYTF	TGTGCCAGCTCACCAGGGCGGCCGGGACAGGGTAACTATGGCTACACCTTC
13	TRBV5-1	TRBJ1-1	-	-	CASSLDRDTEAFF	TGCGCCAGCAGCTTGGATAGGGACACTGAAGCTTTCTTT